What follows are 13 T cell receptor beta chains derived from one specimen sequenced in a study of graft-versus-host responses after intestinal transplantation. Assay used: immunoSEQ multiplex PCR; TCRdb lists only in-frame clones, some missing. The data contain some 80,000 clones, approximately 90% of them singletons. Their antigen targets remain unknown. The specimen was unstimulated CD8+ T cells sorted from spleen or lymph node cells, collected before transplant. The receptors were sampled from a human donor who was the organ donor for an intestinal transplant.

The genes are TRBV2 and TRBJ2-7, with D possibly TRBD1 on 5 matching bases. Germline CDR1 SNHLY, CDR2 FYNNEI. Deletions cut 7 bases from V and 4 bases from J, with 11 bases between. The length of the CDR3 is 12 residues. CDR3 residues: CASIRGSYEQYF. The CDR3 DNA is TGTGCCAGCATAAGGGGATCATACGAGCAGTACTTC. Based on the CDR3 plus reference TRBV2 and TRBJ2-7, the full variable domain is EPEVTQTPSHQVTQMGQEVILRCVPISNHLYFYWYRQILGQKVEFLVSFYNNEISEKSEIFDDQFSVERPDGSNFTLKIRSTKLEDSAMYFCASIRGSYEQYFGPGTRLTVT.

The chain employs TRBV4-1 and TRBJ2-7; 8 bases are a match to TRBD1. This CDR3 contains 12 residues. Germline values: CDR1 MGHRA, CDR2 YSYEKL. Trimming removed 8 bases from V and 6 bases from J; junction bases left unmatched: 6. The CDR3 sequence is CASRTDRGEQYF. CDR3 nucleotide sequence: TGCGCCAGCCGCACCGACAGGGGCGAGCAGTACTTC.

The rearrangement links TRBV7-2 to TRBJ1-5; D gene unclear. CDR1 is SGHTA and CDR2 is FQGNSA in the germline V gene. V was shortened by 2 bases and J by 3 bases, with 8 bases between the two germline ends. This CDR3 contains 14 residues. The DNA for the CDR3 is TGTGCCAGCAGCTTACACGGCCTCAATCAGCCCCAGCATTTT. Encoded protein: CASSLHGLNQPQHF.

Comment on this clone: Other DNA sequences in the sample encode the same CDR3. The genes are TRBV6-4 and TRBJ2-2; D uncertain. Looked up from germline, CDR1 is MRHNA and CDR2 is SNTAGT. This CDR3 is built from 13 residues. The ends were cut back, 3 bases at V and 2 bases at J, with 4 bases in the middle. The CDR3 protein is CASSEGNTGELFF. The CDR3 DNA is TGTGCCAGCAGTGAAGGCAACACCGGGGAGCTGTTTTTT.

The chain recombines TRBV27 with TRBJ1-4, with D possibly matching TRBD1 (6 bases). The CDR3 runs to 15 residues. Germline-derived CDR1 and CDR2 are MNHEY and SMNVEV (reference sequence). V was trimmed by 10 bases and J by 0 bases, leaving 15 bases between them. The CDR3 protein is CATSRTAPTNEKLFF. In nucleotides, the CDR3 is TGTGCCACTTCCCGGACAGCTCCAACTAATGAAAAACTGTTTTTT.

The chain combines TRBV6-4 with TRBJ1-1; 8 bases agree with TRBD1. Unmatched junction bases numbered 16, after V lost 8 bases and J lost 5 bases. Germline CDR1 MRHNA, CDR2 SNTAGT. CDR3 length equals 16 residues. The CDR3 here is CASPSQDRVFRTEAFF. In nucleotides, the CDR3 is TGTGCCAGCCCTAGTCAGGACAGGGTGTTTCGGACTGAAGCTTTCTTT.

This clone was observed once. The J gene is TRBJ1-1, the V gene TRBV11-2; no clear D. V lost 5 bases and J lost 2, with 15 bases in between. The V gene's germline CDR1 is SGHAT and CDR2 FQNNGV. The CDR3 length is 15 residues. The DNA of the CDR3 is TGTGCCAGCAGCCCGACTCGAGACACAAACACTGAAGCTTTCTTT. It encodes CASSPTRDTNTEAFF.

This sequence joins TRBV6-5 and TRBJ2-7; D is perhaps TRBD2 (5 bases). The CDR3 has 14 amino acids. The V and J ends lost 8 bases and 7 bases respectively, with 21 bases between them. Looked up from germline, CDR1 is MNHEY and CDR2 is SVGAGI. The CDR3: CASGADLTWGEQYF. The CDR3 nucleotides are TGTGCCAGCGGCGCGGACTTGACCTGGGGAGAGCAGTACTTC.

The chain is built from TRBV6-6 and TRBJ1-2, with 9 bases aligning to TRBD1. The CDR3 length is 16 residues. Trimming cost V 6 bases and J 0 bases; bases outside gene matches: 8. The germline V gene encodes CDR1 MNHNY and CDR2 SVGAGI (reference sequence). CDR3 in amino acids: CASRIQGALANYGYTF. CDR3 nucleotide sequence: TGTGCCAGCAGGATACAGGGGGCCCTTGCTAACTATGGCTACACCTTC.

This chain uses TRBV5-5 with TRBJ2-7; D is ambiguous. Trimming took off 3 bases at V and 6 bases at J, with 10 bases between the two ends. The CDR3 is 12 residues long. Germline V CDR1 and CDR2: SGHKS, YYEKEE (reference sequence). This chain's CDR3 is CASSWGRLEQYF. CDR3 coding DNA: TGTGCCAGCAGCTGGGGTCGTCTCGAGCAGTACTTC. Full variable domain (remainder filled in from reference TRBV5-5 and TRBJ2-7): DAGVTQSPTHLIKTRGQQVTLRCSPISGHKSVSWYQQVLGQGPQFIFQYYEKEERGRGNFPDRFSARQFPNYSSELNVNALLLGDSALYLCASSWGRLEQYFGPGTRLTVT.

This clone was found once. The rearrangement joins TRBV29-1 to TRBJ1-1, with a tentative D call TRBD1 (5 bases). Germline CDR1 and CDR2: SQVTM and ANQGSEA. The CDR3 extends over 17 amino acids. Deletions cut 3 bases from V and 0 bases from J, with 20 bases between. The CDR3 DNA reads as TGCAGCGTTGATCGTAGATGGCAGGGTTCCATGAACACTGAAGCTTTCTTT. Its protein is CSVDRRWQGSMNTEAFF.

The gene calls are TRBV11-2 and TRBJ2-7; tentative D call: TRBD2 (5 bases). This CDR3 spans 14 amino acids. CDR1 and CDR2 from the germline V gene are SGHAT and FQNNGV. V lost 5 bases, J lost 1 base, and 12 bases lay in between. The CDR3 nucleotides read TGTGCCAGCAGCGCCGGGGTTCGTTCCTACGAGCAGTACTTC. This codes for CASSAGVRSYEQYF.

V usage is TRBV7-9 and J usage is TRBJ1-2; D gene unclear. V lost 7 bases to trimming and J lost 0 bases, with 15 bases between them. The CDR3 sequence is 15 residues long. Germline values: CDR1 SEHNR, CDR2 FQNEAQ (reference sequence). CDR3 amino acids: CASTGPSDPNYGYTF. CDR3 in DNA: TGTGCCAGCACCGGTCCATCCGATCCTAACTATGGCTACACCTTC.